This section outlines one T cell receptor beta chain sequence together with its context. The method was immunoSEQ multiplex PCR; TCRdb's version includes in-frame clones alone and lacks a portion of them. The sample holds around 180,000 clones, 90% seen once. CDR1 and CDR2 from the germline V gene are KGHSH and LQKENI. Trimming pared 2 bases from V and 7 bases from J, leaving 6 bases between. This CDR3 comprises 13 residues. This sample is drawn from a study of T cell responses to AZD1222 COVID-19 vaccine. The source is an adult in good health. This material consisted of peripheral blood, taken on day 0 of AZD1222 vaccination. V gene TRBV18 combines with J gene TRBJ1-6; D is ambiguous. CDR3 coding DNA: TGTGCCAGCTCACCAGAGTTGAATTCACCCCTCCACTTT. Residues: CASSPELNSPLHF. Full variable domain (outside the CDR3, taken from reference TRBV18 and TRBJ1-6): NAGVMQNPRHLVRRRGQEARLRCSPMKGHSHVYWYRQLPEEGLKFMVYLQKENIIDESGMPKERFSAEFPKEGPSILRIQQVVRGDSAAYFCASSPELNSPLHFGNGTRLTVT.